Presented here are 27 T cell receptor beta chains from one specimen sequenced in a study of T cells in localized non-small cell lung cancer. The method was immunoSEQ multiplex PCR; TCRdb's version includes in-frame clones alone and lacks a portion of them. This sample has 1,100 or so clones; more than 20% occur once, and the top ten carry roughly a sixth. This specimen was normal lung tissue next to the tumor, taken before any cancer treatment. These receptors all come from a female donor aged 60 or older with stage III lung adenocarcinoma.

This clone was seen a handful of times. The germline gene is not matched at one end of the junction; a read error may be the cause. This chain uses TRBV6-8 with TRBJ2-1; possibly TRBD2 for D (6 bases). Per germline, CDR1 MNHGY and CDR2 SAAAGT. This CDR3 contains 13 residues. The CDR3 bases are TGTGCCATCAGTGTGGCGGGAAACAATGAGCAGTTCTTC. Amino acid sequence: CAISVAGNNEQFF.

V is TRBV7-5 and J is TRBJ2-5; no DNA check was done on the table's D call, TRBD1. TRBV7-5 is listed as a pseudogene. The length of the CDR3 is 14 residues. The CDR3 DNA is TGTGCCAGCAGCTCGGGACAGGTCCAAGAGACCCAGTACTTC. Translation gives CASSSGQVQETQYF.

The genes are TRBV29-1 and TRBJ2-2, with D possibly TRBD2 on 6 matching bases. Trimming took off 4 bases at V and 6 bases at J, with 15 bases between the two ends. The CDR3 extends over 14 amino acids. The germline V gene has CDR1 SQVTM and CDR2 ANQGSEA. The CDR3 reads CSVARGTGSGELFF. The DNA for the CDR3 is TGCAGCGTTGCCCGGGGGACGGGATCCGGGGAGCTGTTTTTT.

In this sample, this clone turned up a few times. The chain recombines TRBV19 with TRBJ1-5; perhaps TRBD1 as D (5 bases). This CDR3 region has 15 residues. V was pared by 3 bases and J by 7 bases, with 16 bases between. Germline values: CDR1 LNHDA, CDR2 SQIVND (reference sequence). DNA for the CDR3: TGTGCCAGTAGTATTCCCGGTGGGGGAGGACAGCCCCAGCATTTT. It yields the protein CASSIPGGGGQPQHF.

This clone showed up just a few times. The CDR3 reads CASSYGSVGDQEKFF. The CDR3 region has the DNA TGTGCCAGCAGTTACGGATCGGTGGGAGACCAGGAGAAGTTCTTC. This chain connects TRBV6-8 to TRBJ2-1; weak D call: TRBD2 (5 bases). In germline, CDR1 is MNHGY, CDR2 SAAAGT. The CDR3 runs 15 residues. The ends were cut back, 2 bases at V and 14 bases at J, with 22 bases in the middle.

V and J are TRBV11-3 and TRBJ2-7; D might be TRBD1 or TRBD2, each matching 5 bases. There are 15 residues in the CDR3. In germline, CDR1 is SGHNT, CDR2 YENEEA. Trimming pared 3 bases from V and 6 bases from J, leaving 18 bases between. CDR3 coding DNA: TGTGCCAGCAGCTTGGTTGCGGGCCAGGGATCCGAGCAGTACTTC. Its translation is CASSLVAGQGSEQYF.

CDR3 loop: CASRKALGFEAYEQYF. In nucleotides, the CDR3 is TGTGCCAGCAGAAAAGCGTTGGGATTCGAAGCCTACGAGCAGTACTTC. The chain combines TRBV6-8 with TRBJ2-7, with D hard to call. The V gene lost 6 bases and the J gene lost 2 bases, with 20 bases spanning the gap. The V gene's germline CDR1 is MNHGY and CDR2 SAAAGT. The CDR3 totals 16 residues.

This clone was recorded only once. The chain is built from TRBV12-1 and TRBJ2-7; whether TRBD2, the table's D call, matches the DNA was not checked. TRBV12-1 is a listed pseudogene. The CDR3 runs 19 residues. For the CDR3, the DNA is TGTGCCAGCAGCTTTACCAGCGGGAGGGCCTTCGAGCCCTTCTACGAGCAGTACTTC. It specifies CASSFTSGRAFEPFYEQYF.

This chain's CDR3 is CASSLVLGTGNYGYTF. The CDR3 nucleotides are TGTGCCAGCAGCTTAGTCTTGGGGACAGGCAACTATGGCTACACCTTC. This chain links TRBV11-3 with TRBJ1-2; 8 positions agree with TRBD1. Germline CDR1 is SGHNT and CDR2 is YENEEA. The CDR3 runs to 16 residues. V lost 1 base to trimming and J lost 2 bases; unmatched junction nucleotides: 6.

The rearrangement links TRBV4-1 to TRBJ2-1; D unresolved. Trimming left V 0 bases short and J 0 bases short, with 9 bases between. CDR1 is MGHRA and CDR2 is YSYEKL in the germline V gene. The CDR3 runs 16 residues. DNA of the CDR3: TGCGCCAGCAGCCAAGAGGGCTCTAGCTCCTACAATGAGCAGTTCTTC. Protein: CASSQEGSSSYNEQFF.

This clone has only a few counts. The chain is built from TRBV11-3 and TRBJ2-1; tentatively, D is TRBD1 (6 bases). Germline loops: CDR1 SGHNT, CDR2 YENEEA. V lost 1 base, J lost 7 bases, and 11 bases lay in between. The CDR3 totals 14 residues. The CDR3 DNA reads as TGTGCCAGCAGCTTAGTACTAGGGGGTAATGAGCAGTTCTTC. Translated, it gives CASSLVLGGNEQFF.

In nucleotides, the CDR3 is TGCAGCGTCATCGGGGTAGCGGGGGCGGGTTTTCTTTACGAGCAGTACTTC. Amino acids: CSVIGVAGAGFLYEQYF. V usage is TRBV29-1 and J usage is TRBJ2-7; 9 bases align to TRBD2. V lost 6 bases and J lost 4; bases outside the gene matches: 19. Germline CDR1 reads SQVTM; CDR2 reads ANQGSEA. The CDR3 runs to 17 residues.

This clone was detected a few times. This chain joins TRBV28 and TRBJ1-3; maybe TRBD1 (6 bases). The CDR3 length is 16 residues. Germline V CDR1 and CDR2: MDHEN, SYDVKM. The V and J ends lost 6 bases and 4 bases respectively, with 19 bases between them. CDR3 bases: TGTGCCAGCAGCCAGTGGTACGGGGGGGCGGGAAACACCATATATTTT. Translation gives CASSQWYGGAGNTIYF. Drawing the rest from reference TRBV28 and TRBJ1-3, the complete variable domain is DVKVTQSSRYLVKRTGEKVFLECVQDMDHENMFWYRQDPGLGLRLIYFSYDVKMKEKGDIPEGYSVSREKKERFSLILESASTNQTSMYLCASSQWYGGAGNTIYFGEGSWLTVV.

This clone was counted only a few times. The J gene is TRBJ2-1, the V gene TRBV15, with D possibly TRBD2 on 5 matching bases. The CDR3 covers 14 residues. V was trimmed by 0 bases and J by 5 bases, leaving 8 bases between them. The germline CDR1 and CDR2 sequences are LNHNV and YYDKDF (reference sequence). Here the CDR3 DNA reads TGTGCCACCAGCAGAGATCGGGGAGACAATGAGCAGTTCTTC. This gives the protein CATSRDRGDNEQFF.

This clone was seen a few times. The rearrangement links TRBV9 to TRBJ2-1; 8 nucleotides align to TRBD2. V was clipped by 0 bases and J by 10 bases; unmatched bases: 15. The CDR3 consists of 17 residues. Germline V gene data show CDR1 as SGDLS and CDR2 as YYNGEE. The CDR3 coding sequence is TGTGCCAGCAGCGTAGGGGGTAGCGGGAAGGAGAGCCACGAGCAGTTCTTC. Its protein product is CASSVGGSGKESHEQFF.

The chain couples TRBV6-8 to TRBJ2-7; no definite D call. The V gene lost 7 bases and the J gene lost 1 base, with 11 bases spanning the gap. Germline V gene data show CDR1 as MNHGY and CDR2 as SAAAGT. There are 13 residues in the CDR3. Here the CDR3 DNA reads TGTGCCAGCAAAAGGGCTAGATCCTACGAGCAGTACTTC. Its protein is CASKRARSYEQYF.

This clone was seen more than once but under ten times. V usage is TRBV11-3 and J usage is TRBJ2-1; 13 bases agree with TRBD2. The J segment lost 6 bases and the V segment lost 5 bases, leaving 10 bases of the junction unmatched. The CDR3 spans 17 residues. Per the germline V gene, CDR1 is SGHNT and CDR2 is YENEEA. CDR3 amino acids: CASSRAGLAGVGNEQFF. The DNA for the CDR3 is TGTGCCAGCAGCCGAGCAGGACTAGCGGGAGTAGGCAATGAGCAGTTCTTC.

This clone was found once. The chain couples TRBV10-2 to TRBJ1-2; weak D call: TRBD1 (5 bases). Germline CDR1 is WSHSY and CDR2 is SAAADI. Trimming took off 6 bases at V and 1 base at J, with 18 bases between the two ends. This CDR3 spans 16 amino acids. For the CDR3, the DNA is TGCGCCAGCAGACCAGGTCTGGGGGTTAGTAACTATGGCTACACCTTC. It yields the protein CASRPGLGVSNYGYTF.

This clone was detected a few times. The chain combines TRBV19 with TRBJ2-6, with D perhaps matching TRBD1 (6 bases). The CDR3 covers 18 residues. Germline V gene data show CDR1 as LNHDA and CDR2 as SQIVND (reference sequence). The ends were cut back, 1 base at V and 0 bases at J, with 13 bases in the middle. CDR3 residues: CASSIVAGASSGANVLTF. The CDR3 nucleotides read TGTGCCAGTAGTATAGTGGCAGGGGCTAGCTCTGGGGCCAACGTCCTGACTTTC.

This clone was seen a handful of times. The chain combines TRBV9 with TRBJ2-7; unclear D gene. The CDR3 covers 12 residues. Per germline, CDR1 SGDLS and CDR2 YYNGEE. V was clipped by 4 bases and J by 2 bases, with 7 bases between them. The CDR3 protein is CASSPQTYEQYF. The CDR3 DNA follows: TGTGCCAGCAGCCCCCAAACCTACGAGCAGTACTTC. The variable domain in full, with the rest retrieved from reference TRBV9 and TRBJ2-7, is DSGVTQTPKHLITATGQRVTLRCSPRSGDLSVYWYQQSLDQGLQFLIQYYNGEERAKGNILERFSAQQFPDLHSELNLSSLELGDSALYFCASSPQTYEQYFGPGTRLTVT.

The chain recombines TRBV11-3 with TRBJ2-7, with 9 bases fitting TRBD1. The CDR3 contains 14 residues. Germline CDR1 is SGHNT and CDR2 is YENEEA. V gave up 5 bases and J gave up 13 bases; unmatched junction bases: 15. The CDR3 loop is CASSPSVARDRVYF. CDR3 nucleotide sequence: TGTGCCAGCAGCCCCTCCGTGGCCCGGGACAGGGTATACTTC.

The chain has TRBV5-1 and TRBJ2-2, with D perhaps matching TRBD1 or TRBD2 (7 bases each). Between the trimmed V and J ends, which lost 6 bases and 6 bases, there was a span of 18 bases. The CDR3 consists of 15 residues. The germline gives CDR1 SGHRS, CDR2 YFSETQ. The CDR3: CASKQGRESSGELFF. In nucleotides, the CDR3 is TGCGCCAGCAAACAGGGGCGGGAGTCCTCCGGGGAGCTGTTTTTT. Variable domain in full (rest from reference TRBV5-1 and TRBJ2-2): KAGVTQTPRYLIKTRGQQVTLSCSPISGHRSVSWYQQTPGQGLQFLFEYFSETQRNKGNFPGRFSGRQFSNSRSEMNVSTLELGDSALYLCASKQGRESSGELFFGEGSRLTVL.

A single count supports this clone. CDR3 DNA: TGCAGCGTCGCCTCGACGGGAAGAGAGACCCAGTACTTC. It is translated as CSVASTGRETQYF. The chain couples TRBV29-1 to TRBJ2-5; D may be TRBD2 (5 bases). CDR3 length: 13 residues. CDR1 SQVTM and CDR2 ANQGSEA come from the germline V gene. Trimming left V 6 bases short and J 4 bases short, with 15 bases between.

The chain links TRBV29-1 to TRBJ1-1, with 7 bases fitting TRBD1. Germline-derived CDR1 and CDR2 are SQVTM and ANQGSEA. Losses at the gene ends were 7 bases for V and 2 bases for J; bases not matched to a gene: 13. The CDR3 sequence is 15 residues long. CDR3 sequence: CSGRQGRGPNTEAFF. For the CDR3, the DNA is TGCAGCGGGAGACAGGGTCGAGGCCCAAACACTGAAGCTTTCTTT.

The genes are TRBV28 and TRBJ2-6; the D call may be TRBD1 or TRBD2 (5 bases each). The CDR3 has 20 residues. V dropped 6 bases and J dropped 1 base, with 25 bases sitting between them. The V gene's germline CDR1 is MDHEN and CDR2 SYDVKM. CDR3 sequence reads: CASSPGQGPKGWSGANVLTF. For the CDR3, the DNA is TGTGCCAGCAGCCCGGGGCAGGGTCCGAAAGGGTGGTCTGGGGCCAACGTCCTGACTTTC.

The chain uses TRBV19 and TRBJ2-2; 9 bases match TRBD2. Germline CDR1 LNHDA, CDR2 SQIVND (reference sequence). This CDR3 has 16 residues. With 5 bases clipped from V and 8 bases from J, the junction kept 12 bases outside the gene matches. DNA of the CDR3: TGTGCCAGTAGTGACTCTAGCGGGAAGGTCTGGGGGGAGCTGTTTTTT. The encoded protein is CASSDSSGKVWGELFF.

The chain recombines TRBV9 with TRBJ1-1; unclear D gene. Trimming removed 4 bases from V and 5 bases from J, with 9 bases in between. The germline CDR1 and CDR2 sequences are SGDLS and YYNGEE. The CDR3 is 12 amino acids. The chain's CDR3 is CASSPDGTEAFF. CDR3 coding DNA: TGTGCCAGCAGCCCTGACGGTACTGAAGCTTTCTTT.